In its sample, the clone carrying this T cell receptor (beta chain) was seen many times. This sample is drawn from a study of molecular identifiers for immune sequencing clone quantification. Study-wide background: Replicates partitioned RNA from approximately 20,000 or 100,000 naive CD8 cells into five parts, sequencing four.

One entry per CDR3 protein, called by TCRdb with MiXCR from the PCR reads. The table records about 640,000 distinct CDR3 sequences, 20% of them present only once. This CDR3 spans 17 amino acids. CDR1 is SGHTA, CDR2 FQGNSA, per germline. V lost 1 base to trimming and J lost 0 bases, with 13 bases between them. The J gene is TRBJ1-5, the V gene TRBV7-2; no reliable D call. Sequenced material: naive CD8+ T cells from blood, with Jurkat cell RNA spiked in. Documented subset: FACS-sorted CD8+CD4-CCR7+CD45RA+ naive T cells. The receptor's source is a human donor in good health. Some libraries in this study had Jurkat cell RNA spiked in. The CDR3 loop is CASSLGRTRYSNQPQHF. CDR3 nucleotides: TGTGCCAGCAGCTTAGGACGGACCCGTTATAGCAATCAGCCCCAGCATTTT.